The text below deals with one T cell receptor beta chain. This sample was taken from a study of blood T cell repertoires in COVID-19. The CDR3 covers 12 residues. The V gene's germline CDR1 is GTSNPN and CDR2 SVGIG (reference sequence). V lost 4 bases and J lost 9, with 10 bases in between. As handled by the study authors: The assay estimated nucleated cells by amplifying reference gene primers. Data came from immunoSEQ multiplex PCR; TCRdb stores just in-frame clones and leaves some out. V, J and clone size are taken as reported in that table, and D and trimming were inferred from the DNA itself. The data show more than 100,000 clones, with 86% seen just once and approximately 4.3% held by the top ten.

The sample comprised peripheral blood. This rearrangement joins TRBV30 to TRBJ1-6, with D possibly matching TRBD1 (5 bases). This sequence originates from a man in his forties or fifties with acute or convalescent COVID-19. The CDR3 sequence: CAWNQGGSPLHF. The CDR3 DNA follows: TGTGCCTGGAACCAGGGCGGTTCACCCCTCCACTTT.